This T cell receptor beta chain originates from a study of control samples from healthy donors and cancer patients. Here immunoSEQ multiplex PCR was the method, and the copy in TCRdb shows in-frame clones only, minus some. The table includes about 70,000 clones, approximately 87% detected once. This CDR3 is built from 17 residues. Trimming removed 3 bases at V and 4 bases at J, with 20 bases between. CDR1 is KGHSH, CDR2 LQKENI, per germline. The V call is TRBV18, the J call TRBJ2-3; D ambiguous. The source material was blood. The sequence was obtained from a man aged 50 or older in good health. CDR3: CASSPPRTPQPADTQYF. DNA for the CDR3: TGTGCCAGCTCACCCCCCCGCACTCCGCAACCGGCAGATACGCAGTATTTT. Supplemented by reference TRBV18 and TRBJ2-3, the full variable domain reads NAGVMQNPRHLVRRRGQEARLRCSPMKGHSHVYWYRQLPEEGLKFMVYLQKENIIDESGMPKERFSAEFPKEGPSILRIQQVVRGDSAAYFCASSPPRTPQPADTQYFGPGTRLTVL.